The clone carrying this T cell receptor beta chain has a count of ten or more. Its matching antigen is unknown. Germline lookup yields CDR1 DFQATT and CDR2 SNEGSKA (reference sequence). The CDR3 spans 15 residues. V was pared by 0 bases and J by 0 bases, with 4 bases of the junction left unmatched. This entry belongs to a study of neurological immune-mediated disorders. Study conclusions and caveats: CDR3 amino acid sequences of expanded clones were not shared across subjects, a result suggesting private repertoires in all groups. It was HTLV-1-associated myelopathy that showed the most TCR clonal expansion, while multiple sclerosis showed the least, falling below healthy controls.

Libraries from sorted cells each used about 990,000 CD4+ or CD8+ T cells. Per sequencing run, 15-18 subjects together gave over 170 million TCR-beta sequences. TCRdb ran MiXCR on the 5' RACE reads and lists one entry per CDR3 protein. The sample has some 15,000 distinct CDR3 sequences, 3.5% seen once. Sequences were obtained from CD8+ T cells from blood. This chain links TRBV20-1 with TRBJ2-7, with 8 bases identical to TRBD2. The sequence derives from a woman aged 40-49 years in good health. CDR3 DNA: TGCAGTGCTAGAGATAGCGGGATAGGCTCCTACGAGCAGTACTTC. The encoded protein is CSARDSGIGSYEQYF.